Described below is a single T cell receptor beta chain sequence and its context. Its antigen is unidentified. This entry is derived from a study of T-cell memory formation after mild COVID-19. As for the study in general: TCR clustering was largely donor specific. General study points: Mainly CM and EM harbored the contracting CD4+ clones; mainly EMRA harbored the CD8+ ones. Whether day 37 second-wave clones are SARS-CoV-2-specific was not confirmed.

The germline gives CDR1 MNHEY, CDR2 SVGEGT. Trimming left V 2 bases short and J 8 bases short, with 13 bases between. This CDR3 is 14 amino acids long. TCRdb independently ran MiXCR on the 5' RACE reads; one entry per CDR3 protein. The repertoire holds about 410,000 distinct CDR3 sequences, with around 22% as singletons. The clonotype was recovered from an adult woman who had mild COVID-19 (a few samples of this study predate the infection). Cell type and time point are not known. Input material: PBMCs or a T cell subset sorted from them (not recorded which). The chain links TRBV6-2 or TRBV6-3 to TRBJ2-1; D is unclear. DNA of the CDR3: TGTGCCAGCAGTTACATACTTTTGGTCGATGAGCAGTTCTTC. It translates to CASSYILLVDEQFF.